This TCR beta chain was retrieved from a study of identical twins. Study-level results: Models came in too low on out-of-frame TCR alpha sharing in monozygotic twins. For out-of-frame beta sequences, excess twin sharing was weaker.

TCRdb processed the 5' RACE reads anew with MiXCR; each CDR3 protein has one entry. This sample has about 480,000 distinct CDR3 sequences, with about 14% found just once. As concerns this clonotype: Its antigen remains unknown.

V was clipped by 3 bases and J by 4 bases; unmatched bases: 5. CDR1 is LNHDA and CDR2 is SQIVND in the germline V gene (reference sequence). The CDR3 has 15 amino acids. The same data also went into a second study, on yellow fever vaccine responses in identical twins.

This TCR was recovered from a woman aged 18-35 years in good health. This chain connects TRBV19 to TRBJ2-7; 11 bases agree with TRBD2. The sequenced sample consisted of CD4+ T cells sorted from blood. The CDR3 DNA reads TGTGCCAGTAGTATGGCCGGGACTAGCGGTTACGAGCAGTACTTC. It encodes CASSMAGTSGYEQYF.